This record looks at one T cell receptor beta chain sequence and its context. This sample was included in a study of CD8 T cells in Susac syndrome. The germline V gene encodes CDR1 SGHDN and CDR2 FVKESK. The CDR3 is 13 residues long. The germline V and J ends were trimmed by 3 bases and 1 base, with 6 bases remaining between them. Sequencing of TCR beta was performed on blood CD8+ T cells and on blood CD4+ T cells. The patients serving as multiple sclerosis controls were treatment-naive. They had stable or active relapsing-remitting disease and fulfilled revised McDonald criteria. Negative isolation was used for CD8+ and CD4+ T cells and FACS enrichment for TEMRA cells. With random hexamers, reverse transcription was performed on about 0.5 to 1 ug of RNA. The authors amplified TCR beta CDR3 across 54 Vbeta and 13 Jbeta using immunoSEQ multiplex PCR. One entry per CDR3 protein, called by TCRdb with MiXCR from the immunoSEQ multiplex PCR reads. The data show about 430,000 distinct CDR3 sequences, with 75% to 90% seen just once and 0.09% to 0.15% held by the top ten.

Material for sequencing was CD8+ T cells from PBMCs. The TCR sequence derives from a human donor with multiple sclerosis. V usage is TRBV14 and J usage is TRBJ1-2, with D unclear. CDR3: CASSQNDNYGYTF. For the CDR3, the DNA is TGTGCCAGCAGCCAGAATGATAACTATGGCTACACCTTC.